This TCR beta chain derives from a study of vaccination and CD4 T cells after COVID-19. Treatment in this sample: approximately nine-day PBMC culture with coronavirus spike peptide pools or control peptides (ViraFEST assay). In its sample, this clonotype is large. Its antigen is unidentified. V was trimmed by 6 bases and J by 12 bases, leaving 21 bases between them. The CDR3 loop spans 13 amino acids. The Oncomine TCR Beta short-read assay sequenced DNA from cultured CD4+ T cells. TCRdb used MiXCR to reprocess the PCR reads, holding one entry per CDR3 protein. The sample holds several thousand distinct CDR3 sequences, around 80% seen once.

Sequencing was performed on CD4+ T cells from blood, cultured in vitro. This TCR was recovered from a human donor who had recovered from COVID-19. The chain links TRBV12-3 or TRBV12-4 to TRBJ2-7; TRBD1 might be the D (6 bases). CDR3 protein: CASSLDRFAEVYF. As DNA, the CDR3 is TGTGCCAGCAGCCTGGACAGATTCGCAGAGGTGTACTTC.